These 15 T cell receptor beta chains were sequenced from one sample in a study of T cell clonality in common variable immunodeficiency. Generated by immunoSEQ multiplex PCR, the TCRdb table keeps only in-frame clones and is missing some. This set yields 50,000 to 70,000 clones and no singletons; the top ten hold about 0.9%. The sequencing input was peripheral blood mononuclear cells. The receptor source for this set is a person aged 18 to 75 in good health.

This clone was seen many times. At one end the junction does not follow the germline gene, possibly because of a read error. CDR3 region: CASSFSGTKEKLFF. The CDR3 bases that were read are TGTGCCAGCAGCTTTTCCGGGACTAAGGAAAAA. The chain uses TRBV7-9 and TRBJ1-4; TRBD1 is a possible D gene (5 bases). The missing CDR3 end, 3 residues past where the read stops, is filled in from the germline J gene. In germline, CDR1 is SEHNR, CDR2 FQNEAQ (reference sequence). The CDR3 loop spans 14 amino acids.

This clone came up many times. The DNA ends 3 residues before the CDR3 does, and the rest of the CDR3 is filled in from the germline J gene. The V call is TRBV6-2 or TRBV6-3, the J call TRBJ1-5, with TRBD1 identical over 7 bases. The germline CDR1 and CDR2 sequences are MNHEY and SVGEGT. The CDR3 runs to 15 residues. After removal of 6 bases from V and 0 bases from J, the junction contained 5 bases not matched to a gene. The CDR3 loop is CASSGTAYSNQPQHF. CDR3 DNA (partial): TGTGCCAGCAGCGGGACAGCTTATAGCAATCAGCCC.

This clone was detected many times. The read terminates 3 residues before the CDR3 end, so the remaining end is supplied by the germline J gene. The chain is built from TRBV29-1 and TRBJ1-2; 9 bases are shared with TRBD1. Germline lookup yields CDR1 SQVTM and CDR2 ANQGSEA. This CDR3 contains 12 residues. V lost 7 bases to trimming and J lost 7 bases; unmatched junction nucleotides: 7. The CDR3 bases that were read are TGCAGCGCCGGGACAGGGTCCGCTGGC. Its translation is CSAGTGSAG. The entire CDR3 sequence reads CSAGTGSAGYTF.

This clone was picked up many times. One end of the junction is discordant with germline, which a read error may explain. The read is 3 residues too short to cover the CDR3 end, so that end is filled in from the germline J gene. The genes are TRBV4-2 and TRBJ2-5; D is possibly TRBD1 (5 bases). CDR3 length equals 15 residues. Germline CDR1 reads LGHNA; CDR2 reads YNFKEQ. Incomplete CDR3 DNA: TGCGCCAGCAGCCAAGATAGGGGTAGCCGAGAGACC. It is translated as CASSQDRGSRET. The whole CDR3 sequence is CASSQDRGSRETQYF.

At least ten counts were recorded for this clone. Read sequence stops 3 residues before the CDR3 end, and the germline J gene provides the missing end. V usage is TRBV5-4 and J usage is TRBJ2-3; 8 bases are a match to TRBD2. The CDR3 consists of 16 residues. Germline CDR1 is SGHNT and CDR2 is YYREEE (reference sequence). V lost 0 bases to trimming and J lost 1 base; unmatched junction nucleotides: 4. The CDR3 bases that were read are TGTGCCAGCAGCTTGGACGGGGGGGCGGGCACAGATACG. Protein: CASSLDGGAGTDT. The full CDR3 reads CASSLDGGAGTDTQYF. Complete variable domain (other parts from reference TRBV5-4 and TRBJ2-3): ETGVTQSPTHLIKTRGQQVTLRCSSQSGHNTVSWYQQALGQGPQFIFQYYREEENGRGNFPPRFSGLQFPNYSSELNVNALELDDSALYLCASSLDGGAGTDTQYFGPGTRLTVL.

This clone was detected a few times. The CDR3 region is CASSETGNYGQYF. CDR3 bases read: TGTGCCAGCAGTGAAACAGGCAACTATGGT. The gene calls are TRBV6-1 and TRBJ2-4; the D gene is possibly TRBD1 (5 bases). The read is 3 residues too short to cover the CDR3 end, so that end is filled in from the germline J gene. CDR3 size: 13 residues. Germline loops: CDR1 MNHNS, CDR2 SASEGT.

This clone was recorded at least ten times. The CDR3 end is not reached by the read, which stops 3 residues before it; the germline J gene fills it in. This chain links TRBV5-1 with TRBJ1-4; no firm D call. Germline loops: CDR1 SGHRS, CDR2 YFSETQ. The CDR3 has 14 residues. V was pared by 4 bases and J by 5 bases, with 12 bases between. The sequenced CDR3 bases are TGCGCCAGCAGCCGGGGTATGGGGAATGAAAAA. This codes for CASSRGMGNEK. The complete CDR3 reads CASSRGMGNEKLFF.

This clone appeared many times. The read ends 3 residues early relative to the CDR3; the germline J gene fills the gap. The chain links TRBV20-1 to TRBJ2-3, with D possibly matching TRBD2 (5 bases). The CDR3 spans 13 residues. The V end was cut by 6 bases, the J end by 6 bases, with 16 bases between. Germline V gives CDR1 DFQATT, CDR2 SNEGSKA (reference sequence). The CDR3 sequence: CSAHKGRADTQYF. CDR3 bases read: TGCAGTGCACACAAAGGGCGGGCCGATACG.

This clone was observed a handful of times. The read terminates 3 residues before the CDR3 end, so the remaining end is supplied by the germline J gene. The rearrangement uses TRBV7-9 and TRBJ2-2, with D perhaps matching TRBD1 or TRBD2 (7 bases each). There are 15 residues in the CDR3. Per germline, CDR1 SEHNR and CDR2 FQNEAQ (reference sequence). CDR3 DNA, as far as it was read: TGTGCCAGCAGCCTGGGGAGGGACAGTAATGAAAAG. Residues: CASSLGRDSNEK. The full-length CDR3 reads as CASSLGRDSNEKLFF.

Many counts were recorded for this clone. CDR3 protein: CASHEQGEYGYTF. The part of the CDR3 DNA that was read is TGTGCCAGCCACGAACAGGGGGAGTATGGC. The chain employs TRBV6-7 and TRBJ1-2, with 8 bases lining up with TRBD1. With the read ending 3 residues before the CDR3 end, the germline J gene is used to fill in that end. TRBV6-7 is treated as an ORF (open reading frame) with a function not yet certain. With V trimmed by 8 bases and J by 5 bases, 7 bases remained unmatched. This CDR3 spans 13 amino acids.

Ten or more counts support this clone. The read is 3 residues too short to cover the CDR3 end, so that end is filled in from the germline J gene. The V gene is TRBV20-1, the J gene TRBJ1-2; D is possibly TRBD1 (5 bases). Trimming took off 5 bases at V and 7 bases at J, with 8 bases between the two ends. CDR3 length: 10 residues. Germline lookup yields CDR1 DFQATT and CDR2 SNEGSKA (reference sequence). The CDR3 bases that were read are TGCAGTGCTCAAGACAGTGGC. Translating gives CSAQDSG. The full CDR3 is CSAQDSGYTF.

This clone was seen repeatedly, ten times or more. The read stops 3 residues short of the end of the CDR3; the missing end is completed from the germline J gene. V and J are TRBV5-6 and TRBJ2-7; D not resolved. This CDR3 contains 12 residues. Trimming cost V 0 bases and J 6 bases, with 7 bases left between them. Per germline, CDR1 SGHDT and CDR2 YYEEEE. The CDR3 region is CASSLVSGEQYF. CDR3 DNA (partial): TGTGCCAGCAGCTTGGTCTCGGGCGAG. The full variable domain, in which reference TRBV5-6 and TRBJ2-7 provide the parts outside the CDR3, is DAGVTQSPTHLIKTRGQQVTLRCSPKSGHDTVSWYQQALGQGPQFIFQYYEEEERQRGNFPDRFSGHQFPNYSSELNVNALLLGDSALYLCASSLVSGEQYFGPGTRLTVT.

This clone was seen a few times. This is likely an artifact of a read error, given a far larger clone one base away. The read finishes 3 residues shy of the CDR3 end, and the germline J gene is used to complete it. The chain employs TRBV19 and TRBJ2-3, with 9 bases that match TRBD1. The CDR3 spans 16 residues. Looked up from germline, CDR1 is LNHDA and CDR2 is SQIVND (reference sequence). CDR3 DNA, as far as it was read: TGTGCCACTAGTCCCCTGAGGGACAGGGGCACAGATACG. Translation: CATSPLRDRGTDT. The CDR3 in its entirety is CATSPLRDRGTDTQYF.

This clone was seen repeatedly, ten times or more. From the germline J gene comes the end of the CDR3, since the read stops 3 residues before it. The chain joins TRBV18 to TRBJ2-3; D perhaps matches TRBD2 (6 bases). CDR1 and CDR2 from the germline V gene are KGHSH and LQKENI. CDR3 length equals 15 residues. The germline V and J ends were trimmed by 3 bases and 0 bases, with 10 bases remaining between them. The sequenced CDR3 bases are TGTGCCAGCTCACCCTCTAGCGAAAGCACAGATACG. Its protein product is CASSPSSESTDT. The entire CDR3 protein reads CASSPSSESTDTQYF.

This clone came up many times. The CDR3 loop reads CASSELARADYGYTF. CDR3 DNA, as far as it was read: TGTGCCAGCAGTGAATTAGCGAGAGCGGACTATGGC. This chain links TRBV6-1 with TRBJ1-2, with D unclear. The CDR3 end falls 3 residues outside the read, so it is completed with the germline J gene. The CDR3 contains 15 residues. V lost 2 bases and J 3 bases, leaving 13 bases between the germline ends. The V gene's germline CDR1 is MNHNS and CDR2 SASEGT.